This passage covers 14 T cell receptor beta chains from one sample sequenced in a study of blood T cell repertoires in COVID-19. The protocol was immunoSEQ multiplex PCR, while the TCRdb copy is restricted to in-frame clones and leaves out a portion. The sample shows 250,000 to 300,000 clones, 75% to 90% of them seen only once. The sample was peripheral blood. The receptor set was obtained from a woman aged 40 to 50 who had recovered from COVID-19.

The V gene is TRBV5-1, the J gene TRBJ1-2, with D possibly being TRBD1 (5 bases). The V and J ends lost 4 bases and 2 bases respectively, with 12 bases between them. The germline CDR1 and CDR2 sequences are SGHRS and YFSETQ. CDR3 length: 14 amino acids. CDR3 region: CASSPGDGNYGYTF. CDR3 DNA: TGCGCCAGCAGCCCGGGGGACGGCAACTATGGCTACACCTTC.

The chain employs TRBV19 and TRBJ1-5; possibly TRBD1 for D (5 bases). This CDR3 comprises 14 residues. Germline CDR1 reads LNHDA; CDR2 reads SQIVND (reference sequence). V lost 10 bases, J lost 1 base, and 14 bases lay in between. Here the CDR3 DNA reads TGTGCCACCGGAGGGGTTCAGAGCAATCAGCCCCAGCATTTT. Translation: CATGGVQSNQPQHF. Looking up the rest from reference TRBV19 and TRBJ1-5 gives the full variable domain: DGGITQSPKYLFRKEGQNVTLSCEQNLNHDAMYWYRQDPGQGLRLIYYSQIVNDFQKGDIAEGYSVSREKKESFPLTVTSAQKNPTAFYLCATGGVQSNQPQHFGDGTRLSIL.

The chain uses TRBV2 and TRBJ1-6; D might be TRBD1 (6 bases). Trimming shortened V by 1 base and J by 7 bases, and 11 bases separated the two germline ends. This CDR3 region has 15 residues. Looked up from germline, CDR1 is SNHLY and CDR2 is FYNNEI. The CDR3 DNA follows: TGTGCCAGCAGTGAAGACAGGGTAGAGAATTCACCCCTCCACTTT. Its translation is CASSEDRVENSPLHF.

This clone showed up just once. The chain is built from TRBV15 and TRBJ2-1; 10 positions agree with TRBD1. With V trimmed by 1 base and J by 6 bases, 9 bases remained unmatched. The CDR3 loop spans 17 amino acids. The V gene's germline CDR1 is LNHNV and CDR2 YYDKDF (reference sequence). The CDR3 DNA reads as TGTGCCACCAGCAGAGCCCCGGGACAGGGGCTTCCCAATGAGCAGTTCTTC. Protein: CATSRAPGQGLPNEQFF.

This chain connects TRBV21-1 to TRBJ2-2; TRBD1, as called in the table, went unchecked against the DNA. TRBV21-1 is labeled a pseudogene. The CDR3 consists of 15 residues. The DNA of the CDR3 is TGTGCCAGCAGCGGGCGGACAGGGATACCCGGGGAGCTGTTTTTT. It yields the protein CASSGRTGIPGELFF.

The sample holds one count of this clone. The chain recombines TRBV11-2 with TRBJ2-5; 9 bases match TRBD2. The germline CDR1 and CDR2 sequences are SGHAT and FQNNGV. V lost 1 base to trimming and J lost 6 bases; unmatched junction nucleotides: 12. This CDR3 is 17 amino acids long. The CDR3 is CASSLGVAGADAQTQYF. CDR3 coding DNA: TGTGCCAGCAGCTTAGGGGTAGCGGGGGCCGACGCCCAGACCCAGTACTTC.

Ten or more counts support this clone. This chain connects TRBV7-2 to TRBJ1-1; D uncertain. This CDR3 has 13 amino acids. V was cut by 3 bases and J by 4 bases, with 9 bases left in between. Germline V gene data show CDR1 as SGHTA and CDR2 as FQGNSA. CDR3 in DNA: TGTGCCAGCAGCTTTGGCGGGTCCACTGAAGCTTTCTTT. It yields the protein CASSFGGSTEAFF.

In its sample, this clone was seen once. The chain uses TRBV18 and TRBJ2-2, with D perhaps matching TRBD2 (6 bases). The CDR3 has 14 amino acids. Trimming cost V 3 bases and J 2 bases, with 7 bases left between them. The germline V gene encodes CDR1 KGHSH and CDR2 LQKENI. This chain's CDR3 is CASSPGGNTGELFF. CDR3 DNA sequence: TGTGCCAGCTCACCGGGGGGAAACACCGGGGAGCTGTTTTTT.

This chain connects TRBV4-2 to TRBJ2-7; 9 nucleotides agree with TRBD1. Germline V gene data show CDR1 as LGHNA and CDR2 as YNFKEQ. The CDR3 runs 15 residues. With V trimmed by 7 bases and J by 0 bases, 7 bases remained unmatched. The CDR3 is CASKTQGASSYEQYF. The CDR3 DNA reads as TGTGCCAGCAAGACACAGGGGGCAAGCTCCTACGAGCAGTACTTC.

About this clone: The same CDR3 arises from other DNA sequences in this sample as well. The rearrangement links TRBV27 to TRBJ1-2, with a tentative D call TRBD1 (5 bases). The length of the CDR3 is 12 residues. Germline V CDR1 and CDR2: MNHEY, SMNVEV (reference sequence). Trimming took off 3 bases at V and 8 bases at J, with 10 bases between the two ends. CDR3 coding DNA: TGTGCCAGCAGTTTTAGGGGTGGGGGCTACACCTTC. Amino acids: CASSFRGGGYTF.

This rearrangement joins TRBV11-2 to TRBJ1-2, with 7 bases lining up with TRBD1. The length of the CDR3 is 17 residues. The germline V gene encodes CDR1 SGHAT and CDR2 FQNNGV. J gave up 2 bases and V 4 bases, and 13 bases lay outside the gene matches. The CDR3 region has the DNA TGTGCCAGCAGCTCCTCCTATGCCCCCAGGGGGAACTATGGCTACACCTTC. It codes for CASSSSYAPRGNYGYTF.

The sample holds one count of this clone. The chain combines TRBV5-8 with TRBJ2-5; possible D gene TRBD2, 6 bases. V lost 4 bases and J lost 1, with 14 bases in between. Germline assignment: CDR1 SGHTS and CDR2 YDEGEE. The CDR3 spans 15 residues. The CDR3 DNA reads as TGTGCCAGCAGCCCTTATGGCGGGACCCAAGAGACCCAGTACTTC. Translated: CASSPYGGTQETQYF. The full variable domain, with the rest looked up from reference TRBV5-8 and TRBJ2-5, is EAGVTQSPTHLIKTRGQQATLRCSPISGHTSVYWYQQALGLGLQFLLWYDEGEERNRGNFPPRFSGRQFPNYSSELNVNALELEDSALYLCASSPYGGTQETQYFGPGTRLLVL.

DNA for the CDR3: TGTGCCAGCAGCTGGACAGGGGGCATCAATCAGCCCCAGCATTTT. Protein product: CASSWTGGINQPQHF. V and J are TRBV7-2 and TRBJ1-5; 11 positions agree with TRBD1. There are 15 residues in the CDR3. J was trimmed by 3 bases and V by 4 bases; bases with no gene match: 2. Per germline, CDR1 SGHTA and CDR2 FQGNSA. Combining the CDR3 with reference TRBV7-2 and TRBJ1-5 gives the whole variable domain GAGVSQSPSNKVTEKGKDVELRCDPISGHTALYWYRQSLGQGLEFLIYFQGNSAPDKSGLPSDRFSAERTGGSVSTLTIQRTQQEDSAVYLCASSWTGGINQPQHFGDGTRLSIL.

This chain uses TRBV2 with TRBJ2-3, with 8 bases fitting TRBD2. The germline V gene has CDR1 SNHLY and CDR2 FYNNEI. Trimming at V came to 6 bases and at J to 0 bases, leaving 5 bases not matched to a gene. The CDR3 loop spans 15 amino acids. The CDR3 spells CASSPTSGSTDTQYF. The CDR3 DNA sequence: TGTGCCAGCAGCCCTACTAGCGGCAGCACAGATACGCAGTATTTT.